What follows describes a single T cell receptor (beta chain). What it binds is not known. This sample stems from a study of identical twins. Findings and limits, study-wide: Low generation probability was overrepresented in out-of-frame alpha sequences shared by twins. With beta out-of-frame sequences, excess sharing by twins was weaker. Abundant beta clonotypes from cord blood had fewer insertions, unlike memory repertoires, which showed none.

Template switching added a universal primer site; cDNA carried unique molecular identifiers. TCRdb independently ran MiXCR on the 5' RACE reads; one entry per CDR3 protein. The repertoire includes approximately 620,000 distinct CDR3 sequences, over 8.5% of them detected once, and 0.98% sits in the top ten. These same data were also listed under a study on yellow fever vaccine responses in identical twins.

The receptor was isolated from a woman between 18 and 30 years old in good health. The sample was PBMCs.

The CDR3 nucleotides read TGCGCCAGCAGCTTACACCCCGGGAGATTAAAGGAGACCCAGTACTTC. It yields the protein CASSLHPGRLKETQYF. This rearrangement joins TRBV5-1 to TRBJ2-5, with a weak D call TRBD2 (6 bases). Trimming removed 2 bases at V and 5 bases at J, with 19 bases between. CDR3 size: 16 residues. From germline, CDR1 is SGHRS and CDR2 YFSETQ.